This T cell receptor (beta chain) appears in the sequencing data of a study of CD8+ T cells in alopecia areata. Study-level findings and limits: Scalp sequencing captures resident alphabeta T cells of normal skin too. Greater clonality was observed in lesional scalp samples, especially alopecia totalis/universalis, versus normal scalp.

The J segment lost 1 base and the V segment lost 0 bases, leaving 2 bases of the junction unmatched. CDR3 length: 16 amino acids. CDR1 is NSQYPW and CDR2 is LRSPGD in the germline V gene (reference sequence). As for this clone: Its matching antigen is unknown. The gene names given are mouse names. The missing CDR3 end, 4 residues past where the read stops, is filled in from the germline J gene. The same CDR3 can be traced to other DNA sequences in this sample.

The sorting of pooled cutaneous lymph node cells relied on CD4, CD8alpha, NKG2D, NKG2ACE and other markers. The sequencing template was cDNA reverse transcribed from extracted RNA. Repertoires were generated with immunoSEQ multiplex PCR, while TCRdb's copy carries only in-frame clones and drops some. Altogether under 350,000 clones were found in the sample, and no singletons occur. Sequencing input: CD4+ T cells sorted from a lymph node. The receptor was isolated from a C3H/HeJ mouse with alopecia areata. For this mouse line, the MHC haplotype is H2-k. The V call is TRBV1, the J call TRBJ2-3; TRBD1 matches 9 bases. CDR3 DNA (partial): TGCACCTGCAGTGCAGATCGGACAGGGGGTGCAGAA. This translates into CTCSADRTGGAE. The whole CDR3 is CTCSADRTGGAETLYF.